The 8 T cell receptor beta chains listed next were all sequenced from one sample in a study of shared clonotypes between healthy human individuals. Clones were read by immunoSEQ multiplex PCR, and TCRdb kept only the in-frame ones, dropping some. The sample lists about 330,000 clones, about nine tenths occurring once. Source material: memory CD8+ T cells sorted from blood. Subset: CD45RO+ cells pooled with CCR7-negative TemRA cells. These receptors were taken from a man aged 18 to 35 in good health.

This clone was detected a few times. The J gene is TRBJ1-2, the V gene TRBV5-1; no reliable D call. Trimming removed 2 bases from V and 3 bases from J, with 8 bases in between. This CDR3 contains 13 residues. Germline V gene data show CDR1 as SGHRS and CDR2 as YFSETQ. This chain's CDR3 is CASSFDNHYGYTF. CDR3 in DNA: TGCGCCAGCAGCTTTGACAACCACTATGGCTACACCTTC.

This clone was recorded only once. This chain connects TRBV6-5 to TRBJ1-4; unclear D gene. Germline-derived CDR1 and CDR2 are MNHEY and SVGAGI. V gave up 1 base and J gave up 0 bases, with 9 bases separating them. This CDR3 comprises 16 residues. The CDR3 DNA sequence: TGTGCCAGCAGTTACTGGGGATCAACAACTAATGAAAAACTGTTTTTT. It codes for CASSYWGSTTNEKLFF.

This rearrangement joins TRBV29-1 to TRBJ2-5; D is possibly TRBD2 (5 bases). Germline-derived CDR1 and CDR2 are SQVTM and ANQGSEA. The CDR3 contains 14 residues. V lost 3 bases and J lost 1, with 12 bases in between. CDR3 nucleotides: TGCAGCGTTGATCCAGCGGACTTCCAAGAGACCCAGTACTTC. Residues: CSVDPADFQETQYF.

This chain joins TRBV2 and TRBJ1-1; D is perhaps TRBD1 (5 bases). This CDR3 comprises 14 residues. V dropped 5 bases and J dropped 5 bases, with 15 bases sitting between them. From germline, CDR1 is SNHLY and CDR2 FYNNEI. CDR3 in DNA: TGTGCCAGCAGTTCACCAGGGAAAGGGACTGAAGCTTTCTTT. Translating gives CASSSPGKGTEAFF.

The chain has TRBV7-2 and TRBJ2-5; D remains unclear. The CDR3 contains 14 residues. V gave up 3 bases and J gave up 5 bases, with 13 bases separating them. Germline loops: CDR1 SGHTA, CDR2 FQGNSA. Here the CDR3 reads CASSFNPGRETQYF. The CDR3 DNA follows: TGTGCCAGCAGCTTTAACCCCGGGCGGGAGACCCAGTACTTC.

The V and J genes are TRBV4-1 and TRBJ2-1, with TRBD2 identical over 12 bases. V shed 4 bases and J 8 bases; nucleotides not matched to a gene: 6. This CDR3 spans 15 amino acids. Germline V gives CDR1 MGHRA, CDR2 YSYEKL. DNA of the CDR3: TGCGCCAGCAGCCCGACTAGCGGGAGAATCGATGAGCAGTTCTTC. It encodes CASSPTSGRIDEQFF.

The CDR3: CASSLTPDTQYF. The CDR3, as DNA: TGTGCCAGCAGCTTAACCCCCGATACGCAGTATTTT. The chain uses TRBV7-3 and TRBJ2-3; D uncertain. V was pared by 0 bases and J by 6 bases, with 4 bases between. Germline V gene sequence: CDR1 SGHTA, CDR2 FQGTGA. The CDR3 length is 12 residues. The full variable domain, completed using reference TRBV7-3 and TRBJ2-3, is GAGVSQTPSNKVTEKGKYVELRCDPISGHTALYWYRQSLGQGPEFLIYFQGTGAADDSGLPNDRFFAVRPEGSVSTLKIQRTERGDSAVYLCASSLTPDTQYFGPGTRLTVL.

J is TRBJ1-2 and V is TRBV7-9; TRBD1 matches 10 bases. The germline V gene encodes CDR1 SEHNR and CDR2 FQNEAQ (reference sequence). Trimming removed 6 bases from V and 3 bases from J; junction bases left unmatched: 4. The CDR3 sequence is 14 residues long. The CDR3 is CASSGTGEDYGYTF. CDR3 in DNA: TGTGCCAGCAGTGGGACAGGGGAAGACTATGGCTACACCTTC. Combining the CDR3 with reference TRBV7-9 and TRBJ1-2 gives the whole variable domain DTGVSQNPRHKITKRGQNVTFRCDPISEHNRLYWYRQTLGQGPEFLTYFQNEAQLEKSRLLSDRFSAERPKGSFSTLEIQRTEQGDSAMYLCASSGTGEDYGYTFGSGTRLTVV.